The 32 T cell receptor beta chains reported below all come from one sample, sequenced in a study of blood T cell repertoires in COVID-19. Profiled with immunoSEQ multiplex PCR; TCRdb holds only in-frame clones, not every one. The table lists 250,000 to 300,000 clones, roughly 88% of them singletons. The sample consisted of PBMCs or T cells enriched from blood (not recorded which). The receptors were gathered from a woman aged 40 to 50 with acute COVID-19.

The chain recombines TRBV23-1 with TRBJ2-7; 8 bases agree with TRBD1. TRBV23-1 has ORF status, its function being uncertain. V lost 1 base to trimming and J lost 6 bases; unmatched junction nucleotides: 8. The CDR3 consists of 15 residues. DNA for the CDR3: TGCGCCAGCAGTCAATACCCTCCTGACAGGGGCGAGCAGTACTTC. Protein: CASSQYPPDRGEQYF.

This chain links TRBV5-5 with TRBJ1-1, with D possibly TRBD1 on 6 matching bases. Trimming removed 0 bases at V and 1 base at J, with 7 bases between. CDR1 and CDR2 from the germline V gene are SGHKS and YYEKEE (reference sequence). CDR3 length equals 14 residues. The CDR3 nucleotides read TGTGCCAGCAGCTTGGAACAGGGGAACACTGAAGCTTTCTTT. This codes for CASSLEQGNTEAFF.

The V gene is TRBV24-1, the J gene TRBJ2-3, with TRBD2 matching over 9 bases. The length of the CDR3 is 14 residues. Germline-derived CDR1 and CDR2 are KGHDR and SFDVKD. Trimming at V came to 7 bases and at J to 1 base, leaving 2 bases not matched to a gene. For the CDR3, the DNA is TGTGCCACCAGGGCTAGCGGGGGCACAGATACGCAGTATTTT. Protein product: CATRASGGTDTQYF.

The gene calls are TRBV28 and TRBJ1-6; 8 bases map to TRBD1. The CDR3 totals 13 residues. CDR1 and CDR2 (germline): MDHEN, SYDVKM. The V segment lost 1 base and the J segment 18 bases; nucleotides outside the gene matches: 8. CDR3 sequence (DNA): TGTGCCAGCAGTTTATCCATGGGACAGGTTCCCCACTTT. Protein sequence: CASSLSMGQVPHF.

The V gene is TRBV15, the J gene TRBJ1-4, with a weak D call TRBD1 (5 bases). Germline CDR1 reads LNHNV; CDR2 reads YYDKDF (reference sequence). This CDR3 is built from 16 residues. V lost 4 bases and J lost 7, with 19 bases in between. Here the CDR3 DNA reads TGTGCCACCAGCACCCGCTGGGGCGGATCCGGTGAAAAACTGTTTTTT. Its translation is CATSTRWGGSGEKLFF.

The V call is TRBV18, the J call TRBJ1-5; D not resolved. The germline CDR1 and CDR2 sequences are KGHSH and LQKENI. The CDR3 is made up of 14 amino acids. With 3 bases removed from V and 2 bases from J, the gap between germline ends came to 8 bases. The CDR3 reads CASSPTAGNQPQHF. CDR3 in DNA: TGTGCCAGCTCACCTACGGCGGGCAATCAGCCCCAGCATTTT.

The CDR3 protein is CATSREVGVYEQYF. DNA for the CDR3: TGTGCCACCAGCAGAGAAGTAGGAGTCTACGAGCAGTACTTC. The chain has TRBV15 and TRBJ2-7; D not resolved. The CDR3 has 14 residues. Germline V gene sequence: CDR1 LNHNV, CDR2 YYDKDF (reference sequence). Trimming removed 0 bases at V and 3 bases at J, with 9 bases between.

This clone was seen only a few times. V is TRBV30 and J is TRBJ2-1; 10 bases map to TRBD2. Per germline, CDR1 GTSNPN and CDR2 SVGIG (reference sequence). The CDR3 runs to 15 residues. The junction had 12 bases not matched to a gene; V was cut back by 4 bases and J by 9 bases. The CDR3 loop reads CAWTSSGREIGEQFF. For the CDR3, the DNA is TGTGCCTGGACGTCTAGCGGGAGAGAAATTGGTGAGCAGTTCTTC.

This clone has a handful of counts. As DNA, the CDR3 is TGTGCCAGCAGCGTAGAAGGGGCAGCGAACAATGAGCAGTTCTTC. Its protein is CASSVEGAANNEQFF. V is TRBV9 and J is TRBJ2-1; maybe TRBD1 (5 bases). CDR1 and CDR2 from the germline V gene are SGDLS and YYNGEE. The CDR3 covers 15 residues. V was cut by 0 bases and J by 5 bases, with 12 bases left in between. Full variable domain (rest looked up from reference TRBV9 and TRBJ2-1): DSGVTQTPKHLITATGQRVTLRCSPRSGDLSVYWYQQSLDQGLQFLIQYYNGEERAKGNILERFSAQQFPDLHSELNLSSLELGDSALYFCASSVEGAANNEQFFGPGTRLTVL.

This clone was observed a few times. The rearrangement links TRBV19 to TRBJ1-5; 10 bases line up with TRBD1. CDR3 size: 16 residues. J gave up 1 base and V 11 bases, and 11 bases lay outside the gene matches. Germline V gives CDR1 LNHDA, CDR2 SQIVND (reference sequence). The CDR3 loop is CACTRQGAGSNQPQHF. CDR3 sequence (DNA): TGTGCCTGTACGAGACAGGGGGCTGGGAGCAATCAGCCCCAGCATTTT.

V and J are TRBV2 and TRBJ1-5; D is unresolved. The CDR3 runs 13 residues. The germline V gene has CDR1 SNHLY and CDR2 FYNNEI. Trimming took off 7 bases at V and 1 base at J, with 8 bases between the two ends. DNA of the CDR3: TGTGCCAGCAATTACGGGAGCAATCAGCCCCAGCATTTT. Translation gives CASNYGSNQPQHF.

This clone occurred a few times. The chain links TRBV7-9 to TRBJ1-2, with 9 bases identical to TRBD1. The CDR3 spans 15 residues. Germline lookup yields CDR1 SEHNR and CDR2 FQNEAQ (reference sequence). Trimming removed 5 bases from V and 1 base from J; junction bases left unmatched: 5. CDR3 in amino acids: CASSKQGAVNYGYTF. Written as DNA, the CDR3 is TGTGCCAGCAGCAAACAGGGGGCAGTTAACTATGGCTACACCTTC. Combining the CDR3 with reference TRBV7-9 and TRBJ1-2 gives the whole variable domain DTGVSQNPRHKITKRGQNVTFRCDPISEHNRLYWYRQTLGQGPEFLTYFQNEAQLEKSRLLSDRFSAERPKGSFSTLEIQRTEQGDSAMYLCASSKQGAVNYGYTFGSGTRLTVV.

A note on this clone: This CDR3 fails to terminate in the conserved phenylalanine or tryptophan, so it likely reflects a read error. No DNA is shown, since the ends of the CDR3 on it are uncertain; the CDR3 is the one TCRdb lists. The chain uses TRBV24-1 and TRBJ2-7; the tabulated D call, TRBD2, remains unverified against the DNA. Germline CDR1 KGHDR, CDR2 SFDVKD. The CDR3 spans 11 residues, counting both ends. CDR3 residues: CATHRRRDYFQ.

The gene calls are TRBV6-5 and TRBJ1-2; weak D call: TRBD1 (6 bases). Germline assignment: CDR1 MNHEY and CDR2 SVGAGI. CDR3 size: 14 residues. Trimming stripped 6 bases from V and 6 bases from J, with 17 bases between. CDR3 DNA: TGTGCCAGCAGAAGCCTTTCAGGGGCTCATGGCTACACCTTC. Encoded protein: CASRSLSGAHGYTF.

The rearrangement links TRBV4-2 to TRBJ1-2, with 10 bases lining up with TRBD1. This CDR3 is 15 amino acids long. The V gene's germline CDR1 is LGHNA and CDR2 YNFKEQ. J was trimmed by 7 bases and V by 4 bases; bases with no gene match: 9. This CDR3 reads CASSRQTGGFLGYTF. In nucleotides, the CDR3 is TGTGCCAGCAGCCGTCAGACAGGGGGCTTTCTTGGCTACACCTTC.

This chain connects TRBV9 to TRBJ2-7; 7 positions match TRBD1. The germline CDR1 and CDR2 sequences are SGDLS and YYNGEE. This CDR3 is built from 15 residues. Unmatched junction bases numbered 8, after V lost 2 bases and J lost 3 bases. CDR3 amino acids: CASSVQSTGHYEQYF. The DNA for the CDR3 is TGTGCCAGCAGCGTCCAATCGACAGGGCACTACGAGCAGTACTTC.

The J gene is TRBJ1-1, the V gene TRBV10-3; D unresolved. Germline CDR1 is ENHRY and CDR2 is SYGVKD. The V end lost 0 bases, the J end lost 1 base, and 12 bases lay between the germline ends. The CDR3 is made up of 16 amino acids. The DNA for the CDR3 is TGTGCCATCAGTGAGTCGTCCCTAGAGAGGAACACTGAAGCTTTCTTT. Protein sequence: CAISESSLERNTEAFF.

The V and J genes are TRBV9 and TRBJ1-5; 7 nucleotides match TRBD1. This CDR3 has 13 residues. The germline V gene encodes CDR1 SGDLS and CDR2 YYNGEE. Trimming cost V 4 bases and J 5 bases; bases outside gene matches: 3. The DNA of the CDR3 is TGTGCCAGCAGCCGACAGGGTGATCAGCCCCAGCATTTT. This gives the protein CASSRQGDQPQHF.

This clone was counted a few times. The chain carries TRBV7-6 and TRBJ1-1; 8 nucleotides line up with TRBD1. The CDR3 loop spans 16 amino acids. With V trimmed by 5 bases and J by 5 bases, 13 bases remained unmatched. Looked up from germline, CDR1 is SGHVS and CDR2 is FNYEAQ. The CDR3 region is CASSLGGQGARTEAFF. CDR3 sequence (DNA): TGTGCCAGCAGCCTAGGGGGTCAGGGGGCAAGGACTGAAGCTTTCTTT. The entire variable domain, with the rest obtained from reference TRBV7-6 and TRBJ1-1, is as follows: GAGVSQSPRYKVTKRGQDVALRCDPISGHVSLYWYRQALGQGPEFLTYFNYEAQQDKSGLPNDRFSAERPEGSISTLTIQRTEQRDSAMYRCASSLGGQGARTEAFFGQGTRLTVV.

V usage is TRBV2 and J usage is TRBJ1-1; no firm D call. The CDR3 sequence is 13 residues long. The germline gives CDR1 SNHLY, CDR2 FYNNEI. Trimming cost V 7 bases and J 4 bases, with 13 bases left between them. The CDR3 nucleotides are TGTGCCAGCATCCCAGGAGGCGGCACTGAAGCTTTCTTT. It encodes CASIPGGGTEAFF.

The chain couples TRBV3-1 (or the pseudogene TRBV3-2) to TRBJ2-4; TRBD1 aligns across 9 bases. The CDR3 covers 16 residues. CDR1 and CDR2 from the germline V gene are LGHDT and YNNKEL (reference sequence). V gave up 0 bases and J gave up 6 bases; unmatched junction bases: 6. CDR3 loop: CASSQDPGQGPNIQYF. CDR3 bases: TGTGCCAGCAGCCAAGACCCGGGACAGGGACCAAACATTCAGTACTTC.

The chain combines TRBV9 with TRBJ2-5; perhaps TRBD1 as D (6 bases). Trimming cost V 2 bases and J 5 bases, with 19 bases left between them. The CDR3 extends over 16 amino acids. Germline V gene lookup returns CDR1 SGDLS and CDR2 YYNGEE. CDR3 amino acids: CASSVLGTGFGETQYF. In DNA, the CDR3 is TGTGCCAGCAGCGTCCTCGGAACAGGGTTCGGGGAGACCCAGTACTTC.

The chain has TRBV5-1 and TRBJ2-3; 8 bases are a match to TRBD2. V lost 2 bases, J lost 3 bases, and 8 bases stayed unmatched. Looked up from germline, CDR1 is SGHRS and CDR2 is YFSETQ. This CDR3 is 16 amino acids long. This chain's CDR3 is CASSFTGGPVTDTQYF. CDR3 DNA sequence: TGCGCCAGCAGCTTTACGGGGGGGCCGGTGACAGATACGCAGTATTTT.

The chain links TRBV18 to TRBJ1-2; 7 bases match TRBD1. With 4 bases clipped from V and 4 bases from J, the junction kept 9 bases outside the gene matches. The CDR3 runs 15 residues. Germline loops: CDR1 KGHSH, CDR2 LQKENI. CDR3 residues: CASSLGQEKGYGYTF. The DNA for the CDR3 is TGTGCCAGCTCACTTGGACAGGAGAAGGGCTATGGCTACACCTTC. Full variable domain (remainder filled in from reference TRBV18 and TRBJ1-2): NAGVMQNPRHLVRRRGQEARLRCSPMKGHSHVYWYRQLPEEGLKFMVYLQKENIIDESGMPKERFSAEFPKEGPSILRIQQVVRGDSAAYFCASSLGQEKGYGYTFGSGTRLTVV.

The chain links TRBV7-9 to TRBJ1-5, with D possibly TRBD1 on 6 matching bases. Germline CDR1 and CDR2: SEHNR and FQNEAQ (reference sequence). V was pared by 1 base and J by 6 bases, with 10 bases between. The length of the CDR3 is 14 residues. The CDR3 sequence: CASSLGGGGQPQHF. DNA of the CDR3: TGTGCCAGCAGCTTAGGAGGGGGTGGTCAGCCCCAGCATTTT. Complete variable domain (other parts from reference TRBV7-9 and TRBJ1-5): DTGVSQNPRHKITKRGQNVTFRCDPISEHNRLYWYRQTLGQGPEFLTYFQNEAQLEKSRLLSDRFSAERPKGSFSTLEIQRTEQGDSAMYLCASSLGGGGQPQHFGDGTRLSIL.

The chain couples TRBV7-9 to TRBJ1-1, with TRBD1 matching 7 bases. V was clipped by 4 bases and J by 1 base; unmatched bases: 0. Germline CDR1 is SEHNR and CDR2 is FQNEAQ (reference sequence). The CDR3 is 13 amino acids. DNA of the CDR3: TGTGCCAGCAGCTCAGGGGGGAACACTGAAGCTTTCTTT. Protein: CASSSGGNTEAFF. Together with reference TRBV7-9 and TRBJ1-1, the CDR3 gives the full variable domain: DTGVSQNPRHKITKRGQNVTFRCDPISEHNRLYWYRQTLGQGPEFLTYFQNEAQLEKSRLLSDRFSAERPKGSFSTLEIQRTEQGDSAMYLCASSSGGNTEAFFGQGTRLTVV.

This chain joins TRBV5-1 and TRBJ2-5; TRBD2 matches at 11 bases. The CDR3 runs to 15 residues. The germline V gene has CDR1 SGHRS and CDR2 YFSETQ. V dropped 1 base and J dropped 1; count of bases not matched to a gene: 0. CDR3 nucleotides: TGCGCCAGCAGCTTGCTAGCGGGGGGCCAAGAGACCCAGTACTTC. This encodes CASSLLAGGQETQYF.

The chain uses TRBV19 and TRBJ1-3, with no clear D. The germline V gene has CDR1 LNHDA and CDR2 SQIVND (reference sequence). There are 16 residues in the CDR3. V shed 5 bases and J shed 2 bases, with 16 bases lying between them. For the CDR3, the DNA is TGTGCCAGTAGTTCCCGACCTGTGGAGACTGGAAACACCATATATTTT. Amino acid sequence: CASSSRPVETGNTIYF.

This clone was found once. The rearrangement joins TRBV5-1 to TRBJ1-2; TRBD1 is a possible D gene (6 bases). V was shortened by 3 bases and J by 8 bases, with 29 bases between the two germline ends. The CDR3 covers 18 residues. Germline assignment: CDR1 SGHRS and CDR2 YFSETQ. CDR3 in amino acids: CASSSGYVTGPGYSGYTF. CDR3 DNA sequence: TGCGCCAGCAGCTCCGGATATGTTACAGGGCCTGGGTATTCAGGCTACACCTTC.

V and J are TRBV7-2 and TRBJ1-5; 7 nucleotides align to TRBD1. Trimming took 1 base from V and 5 from J; bases not matched to a gene: 5. CDR1 SGHTA and CDR2 FQGNSA come from the germline V gene. The CDR3 contains 15 residues. CDR3 sequence: CASSLVTGPDQPQHF. For the CDR3, the DNA is TGTGCCAGCAGCTTAGTGACAGGGCCAGATCAGCCCCAGCATTTT. Filled out from reference TRBV7-2 and TRBJ1-5, the complete variable domain reads GAGVSQSPSNKVTEKGKDVELRCDPISGHTALYWYRQSLGQGLEFLIYFQGNSAPDKSGLPSDRFSAERTGGSVSTLTIQRTQQEDSAVYLCASSLVTGPDQPQHFGDGTRLSIL.

The chain links TRBV5-4 to TRBJ2-2; 8 bases are a match to TRBD2. The CDR3 sequence is 16 residues long. Trimming at V came to 4 bases and at J to 4 bases, leaving 9 bases not matched to a gene. Germline loops: CDR1 SGHNT, CDR2 YYREEE (reference sequence). The DNA of the CDR3 is TGTGCCAGCAGCCCCACGGGGGGGGGCGGCACCGGGGAGCTGTTTTTT. Translating it yields CASSPTGGGGTGELFF.

V gene TRBV5-1 combines with J gene TRBJ2-1; TRBD2 matches 7 bases. The V segment lost 3 bases and the J segment 0 bases; nucleotides outside the gene matches: 9. CDR3 length equals 17 residues. Germline CDR1 reads SGHRS; CDR2 reads YFSETQ. CDR3 residues: CASSSTSARSSYNEQFF. The CDR3 DNA reads TGCGCCAGCAGCTCTACTAGCGCCAGGAGCTCCTACAATGAGCAGTTCTTC.